This entry lists 7 T cell receptor beta chains sequenced from one sample in a study of T cell clusters in autoimmune cytopenias. TRB was amplified by touch-down multiplex PCR, primer pools A and B combined. TCRdb derives one entry per CDR3 protein from the multiplex PCR reads, leaving out DNA. Its listing shows about 12,000 distinct CDR3 sequences. Some 40,000 genome equivalents of blood DNA were amplified for TRB. The same sample was also studied in work on T cell repertoires in aging, cancer and after chemotherapy.

Sequenced sample: peripheral blood. These TCRs come from a human donor in good health.

This rearrangement joins TRBV12-3 or TRBV12-4 to TRBJ2-7; checking the TCRdb D call of TRBD1 is not possible without DNA. CDR3 length: 13 amino acids. The CDR3 loop reads CASSRNRGDEQYF.

The chain combines TRBV11-3 with TRBJ2-1; TCRdb's D call of TRBD1 is untestable without DNA. Germline-derived CDR1 and CDR2 are SGHNT and YENEEA. The CDR3 has 15 amino acids. The CDR3 loop is CASSSWDRDRGEQFF.

The chain recombines TRBV12-3 or TRBV12-4 with TRBJ1-2; without DNA, the TCRdb call of TRBD1 cannot be checked. The CDR3 loop spans 15 amino acids. CDR3: CASSLAGVPTYGYTF.

The chain recombines TRBV30 with TRBJ1-1. CDR1 and CDR2 (germline): GTSNPN, SVGIG (reference sequence). The CDR3 contains 14 residues. This chain's CDR3 is CAWSVTAGTTEAFF.

The CDR3 sequence is CASSTVGWTEAFF. V usage is TRBV5-6 and J usage is TRBJ1-1. This CDR3 comprises 13 residues. The V gene's germline CDR1 is SGHDT and CDR2 YYEEEE.

CDR3 loop: CASSSGLLSYEQYF. V and J are TRBV5-4 and TRBJ2-7. The CDR3 is made up of 14 amino acids. CDR1 SGHNT and CDR2 YYREEE come from the germline V gene (reference sequence).

The chain is built from TRBV6-5 and TRBJ1-2; TCRdb returns TRBD1, unconfirmable since there is no DNA. This CDR3 contains 15 residues. The germline CDR1 and CDR2 sequences are MNHEY and SVGAGI. Here the CDR3 reads CASSYGTGSNYGYTF.